Below are 6 T cell receptor beta chains sequenced from a single sample in a study of shared clonotypes between healthy human individuals. Here immunoSEQ multiplex PCR was the method, and the copy in TCRdb shows in-frame clones only, minus some. The repertoire holds around 510,000 clones, with about 80% as singletons. Source material: PBMCs. The receptors were gathered from a woman aged 35 to 49 in good health. Some clones in this sample may be carry-over from other donors' samples.

J is TRBJ1-5 and V is TRBV19; 7 nucleotides match TRBD1. There are 17 residues in the CDR3. The J segment lost 0 bases and the V segment lost 5 bases, leaving 10 bases of the junction unmatched. Per the germline V gene, CDR1 is LNHDA and CDR2 is SQIVND (reference sequence). In nucleotides, the CDR3 is TGTGCCAGTAGTGTCGAACAGGGGCTCTATAGCAATCAGCCCCAGCATTTT. It encodes CASSVEQGLYSNQPQHF.

To note about this clone: Possible read error: a much larger clone is one base away. The same CDR3 arises from other DNA sequences in this sample as well. The chain is built from TRBV30 and TRBJ2-7; TRBD2 might be the D (5 bases). The CDR3 has 13 amino acids. Trimming shortened V by 0 bases and J by 8 bases, and 14 bases separated the two germline ends. CDR1 is GTSNPN, CDR2 SVGIG, per germline (reference sequence). CDR3 in amino acids: CAWSVSWAGKQYF. The CDR3 nucleotides are TGTGCCTGGAGTGTATCTTGGGCCGGGAAGCAGTACTTC.

The chain is built from TRBV19 and TRBJ1-5, with D possibly being TRBD1 (5 bases). Trimming removed 0 bases from V and 1 base from J, with 19 bases in between. The CDR3 covers 19 residues. The germline V gene has CDR1 LNHDA and CDR2 SQIVND (reference sequence). This CDR3 is CASSIDLYGGDSSNQPQHF. In DNA, the CDR3 is TGTGCCAGTAGTATAGATCTATATGGGGGGGATTCGAGCAATCAGCCCCAGCATTTT.

The chain carries TRBV6-4 and TRBJ2-6; D may be TRBD1 (5 bases). The V and J ends lost 4 bases and 0 bases respectively, with 13 bases between them. The CDR3 sequence is 17 residues long. Germline V gene sequence: CDR1 MRHNA, CDR2 SNTAGT. CDR3 sequence: CASSGETGPSGANVLTF. CDR3 sequence (DNA): TGTGCCAGCAGTGGCGAAACAGGCCCCTCTGGGGCCAACGTCCTGACTTTC.

This chain links TRBV10-1 with TRBJ2-7; TRBD2 matches 7 bases. The germline gives CDR1 WNHNN, CDR2 SYGVQD (reference sequence). CDR3 length equals 13 residues. V trimming: 4 bases; J trimming: 5 bases; junction bases outside the gene matches: 5. CDR3 coding DNA: TGCGCCAGCAGTGGGCGGGGGATTCACGAGCAGTACTTC. Translation: CASSGRGIHEQYF.

Details on this clone: It is likely a read error: a sequence one base away is far more abundant. The rearrangement joins TRBV27 to TRBJ2-1, with a tentative D call TRBD1 (6 bases). Per germline, CDR1 MNHEY and CDR2 SMNVEV (reference sequence). The CDR3 loop spans 12 amino acids. The CDR3 protein is CASSTQGNEQLF. The DNA of the CDR3 is TGTGCCAGCAGTACGCAGGGGAATGAGCAGCTCTTC.